This T cell receptor beta chain was sequenced in a study of blood T cells in healthy people across ages. Together with a sample-barcoded 5' primer, a J-beta primer mix was included in a second PCR lasting about 6 to 11 cycles. Each CDR3 protein is one row after TCRdb ran MiXCR on the 5' RACE reads. The table lists about 1.5 million distinct CDR3 sequences, roughly 43% of them singletons, with 4% in the top ten. The CDR3 is 15 residues long. Germline CDR1 reads MNHEY; CDR2 reads SMNVEV (reference sequence). Between the trimmed V and J ends, which lost 0 bases and 4 bases, there was a span of 12 bases.

The source of this sequence is a woman aged 18-30 years in good health. Sequencing was carried out using blood. The rearrangement joins TRBV27 to TRBJ1-1; maybe TRBD1 (5 bases). In nucleotides, the CDR3 is TGTGCCAGCAGTTTATCCAGGGAGGGAGCCACTGAAGCTTTCTTT. Translation: CASSLSREGATEAFF.